Shown below are 14 T cell receptor beta chains from a single sample sequenced in a study of T cell responses to AZD1222 COVID-19 vaccine. Assay used: immunoSEQ multiplex PCR; TCRdb lists only in-frame clones, some missing. The table shows about 140,000 clones, with approximately 88% occurring only once. Specimen: peripheral blood, collected on day 0 of AZD1222 vaccination. All receptors derive from an adult in good health.

The chain carries TRBV7-9 and TRBJ1-1, with D unclear. Trimming stripped 3 bases from V and 5 bases from J, with 10 bases between. The CDR3 runs to 13 residues. Looked up from germline, CDR1 is SEHNR and CDR2 is FQNEAQ (reference sequence). The CDR3 DNA follows: TGTGCCAGCAGCTTGCCAGAATGGACTGAAGCTTTCTTT. Translating it yields CASSLPEWTEAFF.

The chain carries TRBV9 and TRBJ2-7; D may correspond to TRBD1 or TRBD2 (5 bases each). Germline V gene data show CDR1 as SGDLS and CDR2 as YYNGEE. Trimming left V 0 bases short and J 0 bases short, with 13 bases between. The CDR3 has 16 amino acids. CDR3 in amino acids: CASSVGSGTSSYEQYF. As DNA, the CDR3 is TGTGCCAGCAGCGTAGGATCCGGGACGAGCTCCTACGAGCAGTACTTC.

The rearrangement uses TRBV7-2 and TRBJ1-2; 10 bases are shared with TRBD1. Germline V gene lookup returns CDR1 SGHTA and CDR2 FQGNSA. The CDR3 length is 14 residues. Germline trimming cut 3 bases from V and 6 bases from J; bases unmatched to any gene: 4. This CDR3 reads CASSFSGQGNGYTF. Here the CDR3 DNA reads TGTGCCAGCAGCTTCTCGGGACAGGGGAATGGCTACACCTTC.

This clone is a singleton in its sample. The CDR3 DNA follows: TGTGCCAGCAGCGGAGGCCTAGCGGGAGGGCCGGCAGATACGCAGTATTTT. Encoded protein: CASSGGLAGGPADTQYF. V and J are TRBV9 and TRBJ2-3, with TRBD2 matching 12 bases. This CDR3 has 17 amino acids. Per the germline V gene, CDR1 is SGDLS and CDR2 is YYNGEE. Losses at the gene ends were 3 bases for V and 4 bases for J; bases not matched to a gene: 9.

The genes are TRBV28 and TRBJ1-1; D is uncertain. V lost 2 bases and J lost 2, with 6 bases in between. The germline CDR1 and CDR2 sequences are MDHEN and SYDVKM. This CDR3 has 13 residues. The CDR3 spells CASSLRTNTEAFF. In DNA, the CDR3 is TGTGCCAGCAGTTTACGGACCAACACTGAAGCTTTCTTT.

The genes are TRBV7-3 and TRBJ2-3; D is perhaps TRBD2 (6 bases). Trimming removed 3 bases from V and 3 bases from J, with 7 bases in between. CDR3 size: 13 residues. Germline lookup yields CDR1 SGHTA and CDR2 FQGTGA. The CDR3 loop reads CASSLEGTDTQYF. The CDR3 DNA is TGTGCCAGCAGCTTGGAGGGTACAGATACGCAGTATTTT.

V is TRBV19 and J is TRBJ1-2; 7 positions agree with TRBD1. Germline trimming cut 7 bases from V and 8 bases from J; bases unmatched to any gene: 4. The CDR3 loop spans 11 amino acids. Germline CDR1 is LNHDA and CDR2 is SQIVND (reference sequence). CDR3 in amino acids: CASTDREGYTF. The CDR3 DNA is TGTGCCAGTACCGACAGGGAAGGCTACACCTTC.

This chain links TRBV11-2 with TRBJ2-3; the match to TRBD1 covers 7 bases. The length of the CDR3 is 19 residues. Germline trimming cut 5 bases from V and 2 bases from J; bases unmatched to any gene: 19. Germline V gives CDR1 SGHAT, CDR2 FQNNGV. The CDR3 protein is CASSLQPTGVSLHTDTQYF. CDR3 bases: TGTGCCAGCAGCCTACAACCAACAGGGGTATCTCTACACACAGATACGCAGTATTTT.

The chain recombines TRBV12-3 or TRBV12-4 with TRBJ1-1; no firm D call. The V and J ends lost 6 bases and 0 bases respectively, with 8 bases between them. The CDR3 runs 13 residues. For the CDR3, the DNA is TGTGCCAGCAGAGGCTCTATGAACACTGAAGCTTTCTTT. Translated: CASRGSMNTEAFF.

The chain recombines TRBV9 with TRBJ2-2; TRBD2 might be the D (6 bases). V was clipped by 3 bases and J by 3 bases, with 12 bases between them. This CDR3 spans 15 amino acids. The germline V gene encodes CDR1 SGDLS and CDR2 YYNGEE. As DNA, the CDR3 is TGTGCCAGCAGCGCCACGGGACTCGACACCGGGGAGCTGTTTTTT. Translating it yields CASSATGLDTGELFF.

This clone was seen only once. The chain is built from TRBV6-5 and TRBJ1-2; D gene unclear. Deletions cut 2 bases from V and 5 bases from J, with 15 bases between. From germline, CDR1 is MNHEY and CDR2 SVGAGI. This CDR3 region has 15 residues. The CDR3 loop reads CASSYGRVSEYGYTF. The DNA of the CDR3 is TGTGCCAGCAGTTACGGGAGGGTCTCCGAGTATGGCTACACCTTC.

The chain couples TRBV12-5 to TRBJ1-3; a weak D match, TRBD1 (6 bases). CDR1 is LGHNT and CDR2 is FRNRAP in the germline V gene. Between the trimmed V and J ends, which lost 6 bases and 0 bases, there was a span of 15 bases. The CDR3 is 16 amino acids. Here the CDR3 reads CASGHRVSNSGNTIYF. For the CDR3, the DNA is TGTGCTAGTGGCCACAGGGTGTCGAACTCTGGAAACACCATATATTTT. Based on the CDR3 plus reference TRBV12-5 and TRBJ1-3, the full variable domain is DARVTQTPRHKVTEMGQEVTMRCQPILGHNTVFWYRQTMMQGLELLAYFRNRAPLDDSGMPKDRFSAEMPDATLATLKIQPSEPRDSAVYFCASGHRVSNSGNTIYFGEGSWLTVV.

The chain recombines TRBV7-9 with TRBJ2-2; D tentatively fits TRBD1 or TRBD2 (5 bases each). Germline V gene lookup returns CDR1 SEHNR and CDR2 FQNEAQ (reference sequence). Trimming took 5 bases from V and 0 from J, leaving 13 bases between them. The CDR3 has 16 amino acids. CDR3 in DNA: TGTGCCAGCAGCCCAGGGACGAGCCCGAACACCGGGGAGCTGTTTTTT. Protein sequence: CASSPGTSPNTGELFF.

The chain joins TRBV28 to TRBJ2-1; TRBD2 matches at 7 bases. CDR3 size: 17 residues. Germline CDR1 and CDR2: MDHEN and SYDVKM. Losses at the gene ends were 2 bases for V and 1 base for J; bases not matched to a gene: 8. The CDR3 DNA reads TGTGCCAGCAGTTTAGATCTAGCGGCGGAGTCCTACAATGAGCAGTTCTTC. Its translation is CASSLDLAAESYNEQFF.